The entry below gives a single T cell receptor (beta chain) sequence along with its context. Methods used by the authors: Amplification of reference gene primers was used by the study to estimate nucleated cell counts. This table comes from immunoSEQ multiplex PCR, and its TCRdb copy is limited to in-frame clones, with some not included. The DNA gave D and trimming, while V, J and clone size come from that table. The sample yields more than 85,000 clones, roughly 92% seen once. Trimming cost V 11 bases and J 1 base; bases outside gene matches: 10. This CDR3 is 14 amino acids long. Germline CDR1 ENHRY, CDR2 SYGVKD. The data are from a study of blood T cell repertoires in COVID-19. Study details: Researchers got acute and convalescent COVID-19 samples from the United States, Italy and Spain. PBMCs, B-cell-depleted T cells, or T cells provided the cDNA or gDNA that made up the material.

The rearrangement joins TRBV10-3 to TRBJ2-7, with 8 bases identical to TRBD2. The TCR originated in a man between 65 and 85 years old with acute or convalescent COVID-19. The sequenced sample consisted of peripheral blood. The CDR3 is CASQTAGGSYEQYF. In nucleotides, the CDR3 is TGTGCCTCCCAAACGGCGGGAGGATCCTACGAGCAGTACTTC.